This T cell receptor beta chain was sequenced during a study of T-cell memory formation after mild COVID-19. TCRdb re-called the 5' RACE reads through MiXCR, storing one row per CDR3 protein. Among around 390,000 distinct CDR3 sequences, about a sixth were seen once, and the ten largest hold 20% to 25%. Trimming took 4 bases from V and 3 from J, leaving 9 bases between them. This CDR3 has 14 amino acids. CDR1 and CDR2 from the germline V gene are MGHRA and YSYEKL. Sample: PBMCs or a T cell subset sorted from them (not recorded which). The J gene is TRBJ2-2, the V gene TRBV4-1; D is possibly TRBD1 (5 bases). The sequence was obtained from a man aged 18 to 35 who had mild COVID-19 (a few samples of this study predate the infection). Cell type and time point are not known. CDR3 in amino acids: CASSPTAYTGELFF. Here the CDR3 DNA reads TGCGCCAGCAGCCCGACAGCATACACCGGGGAGCTGTTTTTT.